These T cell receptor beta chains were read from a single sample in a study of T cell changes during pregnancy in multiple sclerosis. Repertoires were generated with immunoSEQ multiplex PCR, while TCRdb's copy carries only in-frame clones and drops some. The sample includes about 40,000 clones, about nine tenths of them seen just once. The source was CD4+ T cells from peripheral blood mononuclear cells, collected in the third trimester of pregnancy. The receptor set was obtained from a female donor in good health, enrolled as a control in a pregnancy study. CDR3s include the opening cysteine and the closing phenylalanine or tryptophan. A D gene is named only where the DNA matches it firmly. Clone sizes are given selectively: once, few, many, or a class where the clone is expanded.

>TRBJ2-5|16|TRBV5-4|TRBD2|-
TGTGCCAGCAGCTTGGATACTAGCGGGGGGCGACAGACCCAGTACTTC
CASSLDTSGGRQTQYF
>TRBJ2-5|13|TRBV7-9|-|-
TGTGCCAGCAGCTTAGGGCAGCAAGAGACCCAGTACTTC
CASSLGQQETQYF
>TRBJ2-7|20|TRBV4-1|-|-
TGCGCCAGCAGCCAAGATTGGGGGCGTTTGGGCACAGGCCGCTCCTACGAGCAGTACTTC
CASSQDWGRLGTGRSYEQYF
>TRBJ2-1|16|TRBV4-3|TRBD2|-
TGCGCCAGCAGTCACTTACTAGCGGAAAAGGGGTATGAGCAGTTCTTC
CASSHLLAEKGYEQFF
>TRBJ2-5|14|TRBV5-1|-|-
TGCGCCAGCAGCTTGGACCACCCGGGAGAGACCCAGTACTTC
CASSLDHPGETQYF
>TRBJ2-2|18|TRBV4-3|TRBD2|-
TGCGCCAGCAGCCAAGGGCCGGGACTAACTACGAACACCGGGGAGCTGTTTTTT
CASSQGPGLTTNTGELFF
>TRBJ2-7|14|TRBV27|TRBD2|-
TGTGCCAGCAGTCGGGTAGCGGGAGCCTACGAGCAGTACTTC
CASSRVAGAYEQYF
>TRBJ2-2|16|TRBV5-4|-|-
TGTGCCAGCAGCCGGCGACAGGCTCTTAACACCGGGGAGCTGTTTTTT
CASSRRQALNTGELFF
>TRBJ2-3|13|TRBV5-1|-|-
TGCGCCAGCAGTGAGAGGGACACAGATACGCAGTATTTT
CASSERDTDTQYF
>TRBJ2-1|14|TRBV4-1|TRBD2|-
TGCGCCAGCACCCGGGAGGGCTTTTACAATGAGCAGTTCTTC
CASTREGFYNEQFF
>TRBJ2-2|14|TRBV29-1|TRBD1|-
TGCAGCGTGGGACAGGGGGCACGGGGCGGGGAGCTGTTTTTT
CSVGQGARGGELFF
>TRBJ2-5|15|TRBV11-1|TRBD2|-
TGTGCCAGCAGCTTGGTACCAGCGGGGATAGAGACCCAGTACTTC
CASSLVPAGIETQYF
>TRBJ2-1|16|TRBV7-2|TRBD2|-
TGTGCCAGCAGCTTTTTAGGGACTAGGGGGTACAATGAGCAGTTCTTC
CASSFLGTRGYNEQFF
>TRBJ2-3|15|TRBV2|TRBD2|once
TGTGCCAGCAGTCGACTAGCGGGAGGAACAGATACGCAGTATTTT
CASSRLAGGTDTQYF
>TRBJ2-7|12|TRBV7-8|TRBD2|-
TGTGCCAGCAGCCACCTGGGGGGGGAGCAGTACTTC
CASSHLGGEQYF
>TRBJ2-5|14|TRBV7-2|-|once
TGTGCCAGCAGCTTAGGCCGCTCAGGAGAGACCCAGTACTTC
CASSLGRSGETQYF
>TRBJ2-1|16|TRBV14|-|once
TGTGCCAGCAGCCAAGATCGGTGGCTAGCGCACAATGAGCAGTTCTTC
CASSQDRWLAHNEQFF
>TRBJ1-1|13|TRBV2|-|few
TGTGCCACCAGAATCCGACAGAACACTGAAGCTTTCTTT
CATRIRQNTEAFF
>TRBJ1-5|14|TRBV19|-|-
TGTGCCAGCCACAGGGAAATCAGCAATCAGCCCCAGCATTTT
CASHREISNQPQHF
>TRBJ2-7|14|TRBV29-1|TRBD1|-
TGCAGCGTGGGGCCGGGGGACAGGGCCCACGAGCAGTACTTC
CSVGPGDRAHEQYF
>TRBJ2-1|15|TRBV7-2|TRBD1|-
TGTGCCAGCAGCTTAGGGACAGGGGAGGGGCATGAGCAGTTCTTC
CASSLGTGEGHEQFF
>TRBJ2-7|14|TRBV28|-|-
TGTGCCAGCACCCTCCCGGGACTGGCCTACGAGCAGTACTTC
CASTLPGLAYEQYF
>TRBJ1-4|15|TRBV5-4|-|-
TGTGCCAGCAGCTTGGAACAGGGCTCTAATGAAAAACTGTTTTTT
CASSLEQGSNEKLFF
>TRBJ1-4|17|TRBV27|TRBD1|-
TGTGCCAGCAGTTCGGCTTCACGGGGGACAGCTAATGAAAAACTGTTTTTT
CASSSASRGTANEKLFF
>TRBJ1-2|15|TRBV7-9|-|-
TGTGCCAGCAGCTTAGGTTGGCAGGTTTATAGTGGCTACACCTTC
CASSLGWQVYSGYTF
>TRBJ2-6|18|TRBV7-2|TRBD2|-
TGTGCCAGCAGCTTAATTCCTAGCGGGAGCTCTGGGGCCAACGTCCTGACTTTC
CASSLIPSGSSGANVLTF
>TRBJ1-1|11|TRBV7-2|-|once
TGTGCCAGCAGGAAGAGGGATGAAGCTTTCTTT
CASRKRDEAFF
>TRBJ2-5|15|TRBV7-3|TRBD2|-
TGTGCCAGCAGCCCAACGGGCTCTAGCGGGGAGACCCAGTACTTC
CASSPTGSSGETQYF
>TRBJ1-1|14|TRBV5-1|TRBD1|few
TGCGCCAGCAGGGGACAGGGCCCGAACACTGAAGCTTTCTTT
CASRGQGPNTEAFF
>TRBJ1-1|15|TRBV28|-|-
TGTGCCAGCAGTTTGGGAGCGGCGGGGAACACTGAAGCTTTCTTT
CASSLGAAGNTEAFF
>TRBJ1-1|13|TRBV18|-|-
TGCGCCAGCTCAACCAACAGGGACACTGAAGCTTTCTTT
CASSTNRDTEAFF
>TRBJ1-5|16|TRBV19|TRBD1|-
TGTGCCAGTAGTATATCTGGACAGGGCTCCAATCAGCCCCAGCATTTT
CASSISGQGSNQPQHF
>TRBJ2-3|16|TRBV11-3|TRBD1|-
TGTGCCAGCAGCTTTTCCAGGGCCAGGGGGCGAGATACGCAGTATTTT
CASSFSRARGRDTQYF
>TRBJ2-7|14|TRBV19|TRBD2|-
TGTGCCAGTAGTTTCGGACTAGCGGACTACGAGCAGTACTTC
CASSFGLADYEQYF
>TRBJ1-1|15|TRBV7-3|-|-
TGTGCCAGCAGCTTAAATCGGCAGGTGGACACTGAAGCTTTCTTT
CASSLNRQVDTEAFF
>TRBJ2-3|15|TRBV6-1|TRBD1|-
TGTGCCAGCAGGAAAACAGGGGGCAACGCAGATACGCAGTATTTT
CASRKTGGNADTQYF
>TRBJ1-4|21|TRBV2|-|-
TGTGCCAGCAGTGATTTAGCCCCCAGCAAGAACCTCCAGAACCTAAATGAAAAACTGTTTTTT
CASSDLAPSKNLQNLNEKLFF
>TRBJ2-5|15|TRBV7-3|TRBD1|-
TGTGCCAGCAGCCCGGGACAGGGGTTTCAAGAGACCCAGTACTTC
CASSPGQGFQETQYF
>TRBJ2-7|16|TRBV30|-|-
TGTGCCTGGAGCACACCGGGAAATCCCGGCCCCTACGAGCAGTACTTC
CAWSTPGNPGPYEQYF
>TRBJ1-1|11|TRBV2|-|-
TGTGCCAGCAGGGCCAGCACTGAAGCTTTCTTT
CASRASTEAFF
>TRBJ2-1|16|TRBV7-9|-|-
TGTGCCAGCAGCCCGAAGGGGCAGAGCTCCTACAATGAGCAGTTCTTC
CASSPKGQSSYNEQFF
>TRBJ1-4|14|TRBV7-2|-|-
TGTGCCAGCAGTTTTCAGGGGAGTGGGGAAAAACTGTTTTTT
CASSFQGSGEKLFF
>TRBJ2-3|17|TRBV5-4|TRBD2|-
TGTGCCAGCAGCTTTGGACTAGCGGGAGGGGTCGTAAATACGCAGTATTTT
CASSFGLAGGVVNTQYF
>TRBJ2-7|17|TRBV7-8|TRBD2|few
TGTGCCAGCAGCACTAGGACTAGCGGGAGACCCCCCTACGAGCAGTACTTC
CASSTRTSGRPPYEQYF
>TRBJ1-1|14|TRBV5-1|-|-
TGCGCCAGCAGCTTTTCAGTCCCGAACACTGAAGCTTTCTTT
CASSFSVPNTEAFF
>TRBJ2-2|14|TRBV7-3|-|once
TGTGCCAGCAGCTTAACCCTAGGGGGCGGGGAGCTGTTTTTT
CASSLTLGGGELFF
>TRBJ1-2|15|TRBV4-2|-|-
TGTGCCAGCAGCCAAGGCGGGGGGGATAACTATGGCTACACCTTC
CASSQGGGDNYGYTF
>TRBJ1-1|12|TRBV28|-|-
TGTGCCAGCGGGGGCGCGGTCTCTGAAGCTTTCTTT
CASGGAVSEAFF